A selection of T cell receptor beta chains follows, all from one sample in a study of shared clonotypes between healthy human individuals. This table comes from immunoSEQ multiplex PCR, and its TCRdb copy is limited to in-frame clones, with some not included. The sample has 300,000 or so clones; approximately 74% are singletons. What was sequenced was memory CD4+ T cells sorted from blood. The receptors were gathered from a man aged 25-45 years in good health. Each CDR3 is given with its conserved first and last residue. The D gene is left open where the match is weak. Only part of the rows carry a size: once, few, many, or a class if the clone is expanded.

j_call v_call clone_size d_call cdr3_length cdr3_aa cdr3_nt
TRBJ1-4 TRBV6-1 NA NA 15 CASSEQGGGGEKLFF TGTGCCAGCAGTGAACAAGGGGGTGGAGGTGAAAAACTGTTTTTT
TRBJ2-1 TRBV7-7 NA TRBD2 14 CASSRGPGGNEQFF TGTGCTAGCAGCAGAGGCCCCGGGGGGAATGAGCAGTTCTTC
TRBJ1-4 TRBV7-8 NA TRBD1 14 CASSLDRANRKLFF TGTGCCAGCAGCCTGGACAGGGCTAATAGAAAACTGTTTTTT
TRBJ2-5 TRBV10-3 once TRBD1 14 CAISGDSGEETQYF TGTGCCATCAGTGGGGACAGTGGGGAAGAGACCCAGTACTTC
TRBJ2-7 TRBV10-3 NA NA 14 CAISEPYPGQEQYF TGTGCCATCAGTGAGCCGTATCCGGGACAAGAGCAGTACTTC
TRBJ2-3 TRBV6-1 few TRBD2 15 CATLKREGLPDTQYF TGTGCCACCCTGAAGCGGGAGGGCCTCCCAGATACGCAGTATTTT
TRBJ2-7 TRBV29-1 NA NA 15 CSVRPSGGLAYEQYF TGCAGCGTCCGCCCTTCCGGGGGTCTCGCGTACGAGCAGTACTTC
TRBJ2-2 TRBV30 NA NA 15 CAWSVTGGGTGELFF TGTGCCTGGAGTGTAACCGGGGGAGGTACCGGGGAGCTGTTTTTT
TRBJ2-7 TRBV7-9 once TRBD2 13 CASSWGGSYEQYF TGTGCCAGCAGCTGGGGGGGCTCCTACGAGCAGTACTTC
TRBJ2-1 TRBV7-2 few NA 14 CASSPMAGYNEQFF TGTGCCAGCAGCCCGATGGCAGGATACAATGAGCAGTTCTTC
TRBJ2-5 TRBV5-6 NA TRBD1 14 CASSDLTGEETQYF TGTGCCAGCAGCGACTTGACAGGGGAGGAGACCCAGTACTTC
TRBJ2-7 TRBV6-5 NA TRBD2 14 CASLTSGRVYEQYF TGTGCCAGCCTTACCAGCGGGAGGGTTTACGAGCAGTACTTC